This record concerns one T cell receptor beta chain sequence. The target of this receptor is not known. No base qualities exist here, and no much larger clone lies one base off it. In light of the paper, this sample's treatment or condition label describes: randomized to nivolumab then ipilimumab (arm A) or the reverse (arm B). No trial patient had received prior DNA-damaging chemotherapy. A FACS Aria II flow cytometer was used to sort live CD3+CD8+ cells that were negative for CD19 and CD56 from thawed PBMCs. CheckMate 064, a randomized, open-label phase II trial of sequential checkpoint blockade, was the source of the samples, all of which came from patients with melanoma. Leukapheresis was used to collect peripheral blood mononuclear cells, which were then purified with Ficoll-Paque and frozen in human serum with about 9.3% DMSO. Immediately after sorting, the purity of sorted blood CD3+CD8+ cells was verified to be >95%, after which DNA was extracted.

The immunoSEQ Assay was used to immunosequence TCRbeta CDR3 regions from genomic DNA. Prior to high-throughput sequencing, genomic DNA was amplified by bias-controlled multiplex PCR. In the authors' own workflow: To quantify the absolute abundance of each unique TCRbeta CDR3 region, the sequences were collapsed and filtered. Clonality, defined as 1 minus Pielou's evenness, was calculated using only productive rearrangements. Clones with significantly greater frequencies in on-treatment versus baseline samples were identified using a previously published method. What TCRdb holds here is the immuneACCESS table cut down to in-frame rearrangements. Part of the clones is not present; checked against another copy, under half of the missing clones reflect an unresolved V gene, and the others are unexplained. The V and J calls and clone size are taken from that table; D and trimming were inferred from the DNA. The sample table lists 20,000 to 25,000 clones, 82% of them with a count of one. The ten largest clonotypes hold 9.5% to 13% of the sample.

These data come from a study of sequential checkpoint blockade in melanoma (dated 2019 in TCRdb). About the full investigation: Patients were assigned by 1:1 randomization to either first-line nivolumab followed by ipilimumab (arm A) or ipilimumab followed by nivolumab (arm B). Maintenance nivolumab came after each of the two trial sequences. The full study reports these points: The model for predicting response that combines TCR metrics with mutation burden needs to be validated in larger, independent patient cohorts.

The sample here was CD8+ T cells sorted from blood (inferred from file names), taken from a patient given nivolumab and ipilimumab in sequence. The receptor comes from a human donor with melanoma.

The CDR3 region: CASSLEGTAYEQYF. The DNA reads TGCGCCAGCAGCTTGGAAGGGACAGCTTACGAGCAGTACTTC. The sequence is built from TRBV5-1 and TRBJ2-7, and TRBD1 aligns with 7 junction nucleotides. From its cysteine to its phenylalanine, the CDR3 spans 14 amino acids. Only the CDR3 portion is preserved as DNA: 42 bases, with reading frame beginning at the first base. CDR1 SGHRS and CDR2 YFSETQ are derived from the germline V gene. Here V drops 0 bases and J drops 4 bases, and the junction holds 4 bases not matched to any gene.